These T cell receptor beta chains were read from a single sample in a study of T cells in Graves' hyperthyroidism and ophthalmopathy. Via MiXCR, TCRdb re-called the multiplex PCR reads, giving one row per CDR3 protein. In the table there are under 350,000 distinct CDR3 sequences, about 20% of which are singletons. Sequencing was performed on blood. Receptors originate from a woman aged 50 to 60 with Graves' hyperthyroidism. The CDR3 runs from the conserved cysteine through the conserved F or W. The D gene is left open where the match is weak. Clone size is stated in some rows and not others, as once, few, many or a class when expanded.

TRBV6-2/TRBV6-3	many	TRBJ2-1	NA	CASSYSAANEQFF	TGTGCCAGCAGTTATTCGGCCGCTAATGAGCAGTTCTTC
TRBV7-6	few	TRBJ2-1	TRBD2	CASSLETSGLYNEQFF	TGTGCCAGCAGCTTAGAGACTAGCGGACTTTACAATGAGCAGTTCTTC
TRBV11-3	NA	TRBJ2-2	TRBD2	CASSLGAGGTYGELFF	TGTGCCAGCAGCTTAGGTGCCGGGGGGACGTACGGGGAGCTGTTTTTT
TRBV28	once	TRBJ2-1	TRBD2	CASRGAGGHNEQFF	TGTGCCAGCAGGGGAGCGGGAGGTCACAATGAGCAGTTCTTC
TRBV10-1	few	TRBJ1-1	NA	CASSKTEGVTEAFF	TGCGCCAGCAGTAAGACAGAGGGGGTCACTGAAGCTTTCTTT
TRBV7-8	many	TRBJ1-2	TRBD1	CASSMMTGGYGYTF	TGTGCCAGCAGCATGATGACAGGGGGCTATGGCTACACCTTC
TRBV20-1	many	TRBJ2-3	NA	CSASRPTATSTDTQYF	TGCAGTGCTAGCCGGCCGACAGCCACTAGCACAGATACGCAGTATTTT
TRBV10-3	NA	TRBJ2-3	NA	CAIREGGADTQYF	TGTGCCATCAGAGAAGGGGGGGCAGATACGCAGTATTTT
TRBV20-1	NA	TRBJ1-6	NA	CSAKAANSPLHF	TGCAGTGCTAAGGCAGCAAATTCACCCCTCCACTTT
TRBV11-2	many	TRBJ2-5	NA	CASSFDSLGETQYF	TGTGCCAGCAGCTTTGACAGCCTTGGAGAGACCCAGTACTTC
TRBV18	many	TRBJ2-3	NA	CASSPLPTTTDTQYF	TGTGCCAGCTCACCACTCCCGACCACCACAGATACGCAGTATTTT
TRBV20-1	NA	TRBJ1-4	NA	CSARDGGGAGEKLFF	TGCAGTGCTAGAGATGGCGGGGGCGCTGGTGAAAAACTGTTTTTT
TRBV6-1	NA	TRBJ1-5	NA	CASSERGQPQHF	TGTGCCAGCAGTGAAAGGGGTCAGCCCCAGCATTTT
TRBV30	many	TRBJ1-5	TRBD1	CAWAPGQGGNQPQHF	TGTGCCTGGGCACCCGGACAGGGTGGCAATCAGCCCCAGCATTTT
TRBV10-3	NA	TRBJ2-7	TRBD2	CAIRASGDSYEQYF	TGTGCCATCAGGGCGAGCGGGGACTCCTACGAGCAGTACTTC
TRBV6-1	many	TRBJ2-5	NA	CASSDASLQETQYF	TGTGCCAGCAGTGATGCTAGCCTACAAGAGACCCAGTACTTC
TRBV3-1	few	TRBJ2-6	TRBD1	CASSQVTGGISGANVLTF	TGTGCCAGCAGCCAAGTTACAGGGGGAATCTCTGGGGCCAACGTCCTGACTTTC
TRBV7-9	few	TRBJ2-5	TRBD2	CASSPIGAGGVQETQYF	TGTGCCAGCAGCCCGATCGGAGCGGGAGGGGTCCAAGAGACCCAGTACTTC
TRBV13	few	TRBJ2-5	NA	CASSLSLRAGGETQYF	TGTGCCAGCAGTTTAAGTCTCCGGGCCGGGGGCGAGACCCAGTACTTC
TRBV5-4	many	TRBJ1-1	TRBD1	CASSAGTEGRRAEAFF	TGTGCCAGCAGCGCCGGGACAGAAGGGAGGAGGGCTGAAGCTTTCTTT
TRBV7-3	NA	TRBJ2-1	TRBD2	CASSLIPPGRGVTNEQFF	TGTGCCAGCAGCTTAATCCCCCCGGGGAGGGGCGTCACTAATGAGCAGTTCTTC
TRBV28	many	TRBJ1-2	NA	CASSLGEGYTF	TGTGCCAGCAGTTTAGGGGAGGGCTACACCTTC
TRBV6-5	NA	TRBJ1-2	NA	CASGYFTGTDSYGYTF	TGTGCCAGCGGTTACTTTACAGGGACGGATAGCTATGGCTACACCTTC
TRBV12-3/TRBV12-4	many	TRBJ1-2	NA	CASSFGLVWFGYTF	TGTGCCAGCAGTTTTGGGTTGGTTTGGTTTGGCTACACCTTC
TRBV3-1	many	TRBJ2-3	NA	CASSSLGLSTDTQYF	TGTGCCAGCAGCTCCCTAGGACTGAGCACAGATACGCAGTATTTT
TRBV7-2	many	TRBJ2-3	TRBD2	CASSSRTSGRSNTQYF	TGTGCCAGCAGCTCCCGGACTAGCGGGAGGTCGAATACGCAGTATTTT
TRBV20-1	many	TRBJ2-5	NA	CSARPRGGGETQYF	TGCAGTGCTAGACCGCGCGGAGGGGGAGAGACCCAGTACTTC
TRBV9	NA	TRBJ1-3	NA	CASSGPSGDYAIYF	TGTGCCAGCAGCGGCCCTTCGGGCGACTACGCCATATATTTT
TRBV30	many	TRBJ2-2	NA	CACDWEGANTGELFF	TGTGCCTGTGATTGGGAGGGGGCGAACACCGGGGAGCTGTTTTTT
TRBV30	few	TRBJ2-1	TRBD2	CAWQNQRGVAFF	TGTGCCTGGCAGAACCAGCGGGGAGTAGCGTTCTTC
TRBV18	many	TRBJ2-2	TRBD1	CASSPDRATGELFF	TGTGCCAGCTCACCTGACAGGGCTACCGGGGAGCTGTTTTTT
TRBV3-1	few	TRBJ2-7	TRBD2	CASSPLGGVPVYEQYF	TGTGCCAGCAGCCCCCTTGGGGGGGTGCCGGTCTACGAGCAGTACTTC
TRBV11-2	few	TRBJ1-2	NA	CASSFEGDGYTF	TGTGCCAGCAGCTTCGAGGGGGATGGCTACACCTTC
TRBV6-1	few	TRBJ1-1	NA	CAAITQGHTEAFF	TGTGCCGCAATCACCCAGGGACACACTGAAGCTTTCTTT
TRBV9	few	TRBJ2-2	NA	CASSTAGSGELFF	TGTGCCAGCAGCACGGCAGGGTCCGGGGAGCTGTTTTTT
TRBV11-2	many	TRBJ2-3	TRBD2	CASSLDRREADTQYF	TGTGCCAGCAGCTTAGACCGGCGGGAGGCAGATACGCAGTATTTT
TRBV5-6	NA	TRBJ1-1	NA	CASSFFERANTEAFF	TGTGCCAGCAGCTTTTTTGAGAGGGCGAACACTGAAGCTTTCTTT
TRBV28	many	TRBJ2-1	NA	CASSSGGYEQFF	TGTGCCAGCAGTTCCGGGGGCTATGAGCAGTTCTTC
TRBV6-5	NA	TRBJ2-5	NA	CASSFGTEEAQYF	TGTGCCAGCAGTTTTGGCACCGAAGAGGCCCAGTACTTC
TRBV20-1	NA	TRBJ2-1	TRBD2	CSARSGTSGKSEQFF	TGCAGTGCTCGATCGGGGACTAGCGGGAAAAGTGAGCAGTTCTTC